A few counts support the clone carrying this T cell receptor (beta chain). The study extracted total RNA from unfractionated whole blood. This sample is drawn from a study of human T cells and chemical hapten exposure. V was pared by 1 base and J by 7 bases, with 4 bases between. CDR1 and CDR2 from the germline V gene are SGHDN and FVKESK. The CDR3 has 12 residues. TCRdb itself ran the 5' RACE reads through MiXCR, one entry per CDR3 protein. This sample has over 70,000 distinct CDR3 sequences; more than 15% occur once, and the top ten carry approximately 6.3%. V gene TRBV14 combines with J gene TRBJ2-2; D gene ambiguous. The clonotype was recovered from a female donor in good health. The CDR3 nucleotides are TGTGCCAGCAGCCAAGTTATCGGGGAGCTGTTTTTT. As protein: CASSQVIGELFF.